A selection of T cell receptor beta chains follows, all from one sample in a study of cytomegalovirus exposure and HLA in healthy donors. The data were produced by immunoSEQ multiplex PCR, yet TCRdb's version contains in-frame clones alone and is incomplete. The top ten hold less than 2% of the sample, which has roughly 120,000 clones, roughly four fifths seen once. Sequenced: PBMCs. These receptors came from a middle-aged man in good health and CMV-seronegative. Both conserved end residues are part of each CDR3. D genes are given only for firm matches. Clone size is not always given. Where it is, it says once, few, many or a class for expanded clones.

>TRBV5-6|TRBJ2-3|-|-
CASRRGGDTQYF
TGTGCCAGCAGGAGGGGGGGGGATACGCAGTATTTT
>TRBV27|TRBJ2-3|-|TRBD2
CASSRVAGDTDTQYF
TGTGCCAGCAGTAGAGTAGCGGGAGACACAGATACGCAGTATTTT
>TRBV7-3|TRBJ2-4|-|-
CASRLNPAGPNIQYF
TGTGCCAGCAGGTTAAACCCGGCAGGGCCAAACATTCAGTACTTC
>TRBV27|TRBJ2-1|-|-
CASGGPVDEQFF
TGTGCCAGCGGGGGCCCGGTTGATGAGCAGTTCTTC
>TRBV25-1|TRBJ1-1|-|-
CASRVGMNTEAFF
TGTGCCAGCAGGGTCGGTATGAACACTGAAGCTTTCTTT
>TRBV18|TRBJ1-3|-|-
CASSPPNTGKGNTIYF
TGTGCCAGCTCACCACCAAATACAGGGAAGGGAAACACCATATATTTT
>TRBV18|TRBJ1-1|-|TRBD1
CASSRGQADTEAFF
TGTGCCAGCTCACGAGGACAGGCGGACACTGAAGCTTTCTTT
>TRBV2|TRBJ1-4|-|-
CASRGRRGSNEKLFF
TGTGCCAGCAGGGGCCGACGTGGTTCTAATGAAAAACTGTTTTTT
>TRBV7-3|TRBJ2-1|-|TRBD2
CASSKDGLASNEQFF
TGTGCCAGCAGCAAGGACGGACTAGCGAGCAATGAGCAGTTCTTC
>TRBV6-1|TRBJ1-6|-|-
CASSWGDNSPLHF
TGTGCCAGCAGTTGGGGAGATAATTCACCCCTCCACTTT
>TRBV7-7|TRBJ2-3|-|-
CASSPSGGLTDTQYF
TGTGCTAGCAGCCCCTCGGGCGGGCTCACAGATACGCAGTATTTT
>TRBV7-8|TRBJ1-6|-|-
CASSLAIPSGSPLHF
TGTGCCAGCAGCTTAGCCATTCCAAGCGGTTCACCCCTCCACTTT
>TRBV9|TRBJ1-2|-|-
CASSPQVGRENYGYTF
TGTGCCAGCAGCCCCCAGGTCGGGAGGGAGAACTATGGCTACACCTTC
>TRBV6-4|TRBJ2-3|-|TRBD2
CASSQREGNTQYF
TGTGCCAGCAGTCAGAGGGAGGGCAATACGCAGTATTTT
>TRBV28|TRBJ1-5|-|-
CASSLGPANQPQHF
TGTGCCAGCAGTTTGGGCCCGGCTAATCAGCCCCAGCATTTT
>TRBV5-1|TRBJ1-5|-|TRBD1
CASSPGQGGSQPQHF
TGCGCCAGCAGCCCTGGACAGGGAGGCTCTCAGCCCCAGCATTTT
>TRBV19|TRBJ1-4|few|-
CASSIDLVSNNVATNEKLFF
TGTGCCAGTAGTATAGATCTGGTGTCGAATAACGTAGCAACTAATGAAAAACTGTTTTTT
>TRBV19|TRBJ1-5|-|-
CASSIDGNQPQHF
TGTGCCAGTAGTATAGACGGGAATCAGCCCCAGCATTTT
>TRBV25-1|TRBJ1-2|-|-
CASSEYPTGPRRYGYTF
TGTGCCAGCAGTGAATATCCCACAGGACCTCGAAGGTATGGCTACACCTTC
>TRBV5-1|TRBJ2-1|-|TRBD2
CASSSNSGRGGNEQFF
TGCGCCAGCAGCTCTAATAGCGGGAGGGGAGGGAATGAGCAGTTCTTC
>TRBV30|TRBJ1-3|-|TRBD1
CALQGATGNTIYF
TGTGCTTTACAGGGGGCTACTGGAAACACCATATATTTT
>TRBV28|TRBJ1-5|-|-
CASSPGSGEQPQHF
TGTGCCAGCAGTCCCGGCTCAGGGGAGCAGCCCCAGCATTTT
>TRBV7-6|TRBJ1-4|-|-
CASSFGQSNEKLFF
TGTGCCAGCAGCTTCGGACAGTCTAATGAAAAACTGTTTTTT
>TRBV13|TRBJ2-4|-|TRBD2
CASSLGIGLAGGPPKF
TGTGCCAGCAGCTTAGGCATAGGACTAGCGGGAGGGCCTCCGAAATTC
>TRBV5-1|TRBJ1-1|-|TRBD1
CASSPTPGGARTEAFF
TGCGCCAGCAGCCCTACCCCAGGGGGCGCGAGGACTGAAGCTTTCTTT
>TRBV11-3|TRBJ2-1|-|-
CASSLTSRGNEQFF
TGTGCCAGCAGCCTAACCTCCAGAGGGAATGAGCAGTTCTTC
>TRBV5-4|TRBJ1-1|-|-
CASSLNPQGFLTEAFF
TGTGCCAGCAGCTTAAACCCACAGGGTTTTCTCACTGAAGCTTTCTTT
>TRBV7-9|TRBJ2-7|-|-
CASSSPETRVYEQYF
TGTGCCAGCAGCTCCCCTGAGACTCGAGTCTACGAGCAGTACTTC
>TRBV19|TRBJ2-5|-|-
CASAPGQGVETQYF
TGTGCCAGCGCACCCGGGCAGGGCGTGGAGACCCAGTACTTC
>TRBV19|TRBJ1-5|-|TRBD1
CASSIGEGAGNQPQHF
TGTGCCAGTAGTATAGGCGAGGGGGCAGGCAATCAGCCCCAGCATTTT
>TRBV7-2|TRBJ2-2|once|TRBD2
CASSLTPGLNTGELFF
TGTGCCAGCAGCTTAACCCCGGGACTAAACACCGGGGAGCTGTTTTTT
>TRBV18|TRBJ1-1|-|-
CASSPKRERDTEAFF
TGTGCCAGCTCACCGAAACGAGAACGGGACACTGAAGCTTTCTTT
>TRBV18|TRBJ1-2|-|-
CASSPSGLYGYTF
TGTGCCAGCTCACCATCAGGACTCTATGGCTACACCTTC
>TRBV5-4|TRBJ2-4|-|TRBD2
CASSLGDGGELAKNIQYF
TGTGCCAGCAGCTTGGGGGATGGGGGGGAATTAGCCAAAAACATTCAGTACTTC
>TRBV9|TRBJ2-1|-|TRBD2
CASSGLAGAYNEQFF
TGTGCCAGCAGCGGCCTAGCGGGGGCCTACAATGAGCAGTTCTTC
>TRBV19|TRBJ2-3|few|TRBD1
CASSTRTGPDTQYF
TGTGCCAGTAGTACCAGGACAGGGCCAGATACGCAGTATTTT
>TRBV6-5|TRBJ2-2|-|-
CASSYSGGRGTGELFF
TGTGCCAGCAGTTACTCGGGCGGGCGGGGCACCGGGGAGCTGTTTTTT
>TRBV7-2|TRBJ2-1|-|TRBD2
CASSRHPSGQPYNEQFF
TGTGCCAGCAGCCGGCATCCTAGCGGCCAACCCTACAATGAGCAGTTCTTC
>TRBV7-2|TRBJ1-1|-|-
CASSRGVNTEAFF
TGTGCCAGCAGCCGGGGGGTGAACACTGAAGCTTTCTTT
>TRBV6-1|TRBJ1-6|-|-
CASSALTGNNSPLHF
TGTGCCAGCAGTGCCTTAACAGGGAATAATTCACCCCTCCACTTT
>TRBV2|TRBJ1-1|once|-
CASSSTGITEAFF
TGTGCCAGCAGTTCAACAGGGATAACTGAAGCTTTCTTT